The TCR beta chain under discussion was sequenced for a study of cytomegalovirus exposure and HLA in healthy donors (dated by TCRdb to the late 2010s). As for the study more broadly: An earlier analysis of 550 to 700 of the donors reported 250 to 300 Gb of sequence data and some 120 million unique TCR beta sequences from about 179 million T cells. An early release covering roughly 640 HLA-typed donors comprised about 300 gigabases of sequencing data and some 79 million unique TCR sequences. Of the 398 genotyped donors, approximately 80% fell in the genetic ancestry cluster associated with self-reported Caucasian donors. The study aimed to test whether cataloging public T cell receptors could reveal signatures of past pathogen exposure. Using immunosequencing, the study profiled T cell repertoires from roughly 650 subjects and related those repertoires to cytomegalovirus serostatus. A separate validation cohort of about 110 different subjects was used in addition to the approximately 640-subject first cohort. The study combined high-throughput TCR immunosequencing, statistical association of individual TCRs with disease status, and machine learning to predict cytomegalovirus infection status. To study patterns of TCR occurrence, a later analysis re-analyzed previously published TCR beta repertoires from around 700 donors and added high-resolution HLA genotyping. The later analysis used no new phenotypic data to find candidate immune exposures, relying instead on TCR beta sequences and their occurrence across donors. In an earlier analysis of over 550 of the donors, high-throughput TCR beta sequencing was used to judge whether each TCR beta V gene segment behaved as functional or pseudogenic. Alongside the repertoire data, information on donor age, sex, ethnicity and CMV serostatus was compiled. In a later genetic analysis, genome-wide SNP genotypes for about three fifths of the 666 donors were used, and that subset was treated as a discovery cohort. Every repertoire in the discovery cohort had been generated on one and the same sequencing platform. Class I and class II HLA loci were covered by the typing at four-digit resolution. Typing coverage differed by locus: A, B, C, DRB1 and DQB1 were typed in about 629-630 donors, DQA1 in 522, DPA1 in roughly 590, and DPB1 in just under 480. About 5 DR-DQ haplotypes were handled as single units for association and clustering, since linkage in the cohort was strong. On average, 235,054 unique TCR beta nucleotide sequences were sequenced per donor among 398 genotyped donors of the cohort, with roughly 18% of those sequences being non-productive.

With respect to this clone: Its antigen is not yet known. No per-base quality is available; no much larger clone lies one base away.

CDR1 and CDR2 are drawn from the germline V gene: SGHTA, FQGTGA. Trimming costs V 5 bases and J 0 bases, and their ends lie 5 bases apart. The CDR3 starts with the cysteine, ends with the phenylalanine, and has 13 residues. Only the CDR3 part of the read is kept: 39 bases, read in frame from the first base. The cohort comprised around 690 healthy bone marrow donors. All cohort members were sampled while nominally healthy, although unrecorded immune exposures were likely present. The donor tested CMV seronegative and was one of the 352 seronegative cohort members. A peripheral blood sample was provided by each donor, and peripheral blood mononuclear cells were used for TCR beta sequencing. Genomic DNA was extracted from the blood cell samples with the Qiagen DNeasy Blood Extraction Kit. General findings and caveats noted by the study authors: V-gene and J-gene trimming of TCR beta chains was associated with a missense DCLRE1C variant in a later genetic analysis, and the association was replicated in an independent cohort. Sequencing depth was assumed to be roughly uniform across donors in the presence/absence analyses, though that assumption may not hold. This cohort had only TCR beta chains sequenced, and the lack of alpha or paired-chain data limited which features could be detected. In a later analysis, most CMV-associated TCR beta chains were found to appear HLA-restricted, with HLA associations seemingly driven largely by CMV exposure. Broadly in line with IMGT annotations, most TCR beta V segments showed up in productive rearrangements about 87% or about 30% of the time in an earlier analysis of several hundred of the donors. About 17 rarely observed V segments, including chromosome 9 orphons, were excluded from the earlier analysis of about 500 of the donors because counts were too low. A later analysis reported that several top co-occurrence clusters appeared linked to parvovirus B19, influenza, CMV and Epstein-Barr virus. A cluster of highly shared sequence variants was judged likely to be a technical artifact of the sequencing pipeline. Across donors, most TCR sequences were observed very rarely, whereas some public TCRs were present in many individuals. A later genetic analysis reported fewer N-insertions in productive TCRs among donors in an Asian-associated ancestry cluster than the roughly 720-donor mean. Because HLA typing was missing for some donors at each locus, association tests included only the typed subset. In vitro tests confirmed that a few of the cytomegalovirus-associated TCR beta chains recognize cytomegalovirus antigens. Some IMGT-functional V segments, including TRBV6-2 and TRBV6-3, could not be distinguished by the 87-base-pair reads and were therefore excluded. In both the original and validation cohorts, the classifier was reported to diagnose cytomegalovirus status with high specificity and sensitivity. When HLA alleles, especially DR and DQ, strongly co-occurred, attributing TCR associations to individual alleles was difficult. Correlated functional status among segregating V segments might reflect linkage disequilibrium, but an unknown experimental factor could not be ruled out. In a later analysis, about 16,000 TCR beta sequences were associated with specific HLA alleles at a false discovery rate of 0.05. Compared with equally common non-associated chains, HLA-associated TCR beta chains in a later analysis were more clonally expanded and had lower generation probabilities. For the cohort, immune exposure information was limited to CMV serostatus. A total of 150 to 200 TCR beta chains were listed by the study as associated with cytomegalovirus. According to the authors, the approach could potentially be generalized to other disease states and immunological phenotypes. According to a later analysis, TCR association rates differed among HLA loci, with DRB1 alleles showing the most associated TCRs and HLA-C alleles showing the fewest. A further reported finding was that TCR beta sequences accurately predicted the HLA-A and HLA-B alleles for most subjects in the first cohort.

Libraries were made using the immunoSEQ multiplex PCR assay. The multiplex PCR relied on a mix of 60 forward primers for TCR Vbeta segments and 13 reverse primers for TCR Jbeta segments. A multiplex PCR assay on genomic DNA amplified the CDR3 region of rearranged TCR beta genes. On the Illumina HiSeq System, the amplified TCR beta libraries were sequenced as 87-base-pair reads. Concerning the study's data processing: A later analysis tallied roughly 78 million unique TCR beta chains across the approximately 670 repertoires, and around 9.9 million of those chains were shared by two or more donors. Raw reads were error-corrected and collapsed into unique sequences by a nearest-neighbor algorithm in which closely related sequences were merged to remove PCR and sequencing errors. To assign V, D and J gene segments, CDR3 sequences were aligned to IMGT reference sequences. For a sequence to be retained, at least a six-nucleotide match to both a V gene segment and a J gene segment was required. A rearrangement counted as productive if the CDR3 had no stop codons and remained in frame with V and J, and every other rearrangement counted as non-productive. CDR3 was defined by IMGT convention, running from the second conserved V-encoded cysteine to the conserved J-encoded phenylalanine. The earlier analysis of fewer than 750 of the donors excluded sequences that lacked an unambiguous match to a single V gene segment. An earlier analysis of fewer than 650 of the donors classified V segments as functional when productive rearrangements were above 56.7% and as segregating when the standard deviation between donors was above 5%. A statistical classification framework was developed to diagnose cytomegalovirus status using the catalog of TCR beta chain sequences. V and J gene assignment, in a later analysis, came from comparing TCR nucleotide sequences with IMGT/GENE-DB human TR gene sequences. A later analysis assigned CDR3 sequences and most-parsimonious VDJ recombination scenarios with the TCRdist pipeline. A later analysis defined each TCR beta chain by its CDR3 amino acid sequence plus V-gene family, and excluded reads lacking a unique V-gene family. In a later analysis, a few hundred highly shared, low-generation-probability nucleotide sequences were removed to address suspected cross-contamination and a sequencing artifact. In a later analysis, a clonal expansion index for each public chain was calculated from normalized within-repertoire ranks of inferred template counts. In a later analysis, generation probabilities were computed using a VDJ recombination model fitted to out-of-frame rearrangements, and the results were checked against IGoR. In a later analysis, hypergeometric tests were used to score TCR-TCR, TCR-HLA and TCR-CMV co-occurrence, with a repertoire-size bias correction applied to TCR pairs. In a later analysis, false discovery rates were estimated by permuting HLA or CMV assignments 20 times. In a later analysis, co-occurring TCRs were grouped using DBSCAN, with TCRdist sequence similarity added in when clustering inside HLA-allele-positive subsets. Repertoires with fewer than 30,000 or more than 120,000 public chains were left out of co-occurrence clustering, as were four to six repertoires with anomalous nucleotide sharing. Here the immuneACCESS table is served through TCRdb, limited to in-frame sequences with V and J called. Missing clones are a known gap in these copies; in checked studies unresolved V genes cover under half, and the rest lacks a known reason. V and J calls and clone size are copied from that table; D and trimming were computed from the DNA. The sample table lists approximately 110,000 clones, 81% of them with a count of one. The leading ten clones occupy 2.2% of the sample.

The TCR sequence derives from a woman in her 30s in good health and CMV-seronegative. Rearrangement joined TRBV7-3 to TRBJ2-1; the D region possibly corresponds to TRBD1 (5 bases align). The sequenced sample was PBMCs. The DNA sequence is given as TGTGCCAGCAGCCAGGGCTCCTACAATGAGCAGTTCTTC. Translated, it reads CASSQGSYNEQFF.